The entry that follows covers one T cell receptor beta chain sequence. Its antigen remains unknown. In TCRdb, the reads were re-called with MiXCR into one record per CDR3 protein. This sample has a few hundred thousand distinct CDR3 sequences; approximately 40% occur once, and the top ten carry roughly 50%. The sample is drawn from a study of T cell repertoires in cytomegalovirus infection. Study-level information: The authors used CMV epitopes that were HLA-C-restricted (recently identified) and HLA-B-restricted (well studied). Carrying CMV and the relevant HLA type showed in public TCR beta signatures.

Germline CDR1 reads MNHEY; CDR2 reads SVGEGT. There are 13 residues in the CDR3. The V gene lost 6 bases and the J gene lost 5 bases, with 11 bases spanning the gap. Whole-study findings and limits: CMV carriers with the relevant HLA were identified by cumulative public TCR beta family frequency.

The origin of this receptor is a human donor in good health (CMV status not recorded). Some clones in this sample may be carry-over from other donors' samples. The chain uses TRBV6-2 or TRBV6-3 and TRBJ1-5; D unclear. Sequences were derived from cultured PBMCs, sampled from culture after CMV antigen stimulation. CDR3 coding DNA: TGTGCCAGCAGGGCGGACGGGTATCAGCCCCAGCATTTT. It codes for CASRADGYQPQHF.